The clone carrying this T cell receptor beta chain was counted once. Its target is unknown. J lost 6 bases, V lost 0 bases, and 7 bases had no gene match. This CDR3 is 16 amino acids long. The germline V gene encodes CDR1 LNHDA and CDR2 SQIVND (reference sequence). Some clones are missing from TCRdb's copy, which holds only in-frame ones; the method was immunoSEQ multiplex PCR. The sample yields about 140,000 clones, about nine tenths seen once. These data originate in a study of T cell responses to AZD1222 COVID-19 vaccine. General observations from the study: Mostly white British, mostly female donors; authors suggested clonal diversity may be underestimated. Unmutated variant regions are reportedly the target of nearly half of TCRs that are spike-specific.

This chain uses TRBV19 with TRBJ1-5; 8 positions agree with TRBD1. The receptor was derived from an adult who received the AZD1222 COVID-19 vaccine. Sequencing used peripheral blood, obtained 28 days after the second AZD1222 dose. The CDR3 DNA is TGTGCCAGTAGTATAGACAGGGGGCGAACTGGTCAGCCCCAGCATTTT. Encoded protein: CASSIDRGRTGQPQHF.